The following is a TCR beta chain sequence with its context. Per the original data handling: From reference gene primer amplification, estimates of nucleated cell counts were derived. TCRdb keeps only in-frame clones here, not all; method: immunoSEQ multiplex PCR. V, J and clone size are those of that table, while D and trimming were read from the DNA. Of 95,000 to 100,000 clones in the sample, roughly nine tenths were seen once. These data originate in a study of blood T cell repertoires in COVID-19. Study summary: COVID-19 samples, acute and convalescent, were from the United States, Italy and Spain. T cells, B-cell-depleted T cells, or PBMCs supplied cDNA or gDNA.

Germline loops: CDR1 SGHRS, CDR2 YFSETQ. V was clipped by 1 base and J by 4 bases; unmatched bases: 6. CDR3 length: 16 amino acids. The TCR sequence derives from a middle-aged man with acute or convalescent COVID-19. The sequenced material came from peripheral blood. The genes are TRBV5-1 and TRBJ2-7; TRBD2 matches at 12 bases. The CDR3 here is CASSLRITSGGYEQYF. Here the CDR3 DNA reads TGCGCCAGCAGCTTGCGGATTACTAGCGGGGGGTACGAGCAGTACTTC.